This passage covers 27 T cell receptor beta chains from one sample sequenced in a study of regulatory T cells in long-lasting Graves disease. Library construction for TCR beta used iRepertoire HTBI primers and Arm-PCR of CDR3 regions. TCRdb used MiXCR to reprocess the multiplex PCR reads, holding one entry per CDR3 protein. The sample consists of about 220,000 distinct CDR3 sequences, around 16% of them appearing once. Time point defined: newly diagnosed GD, antithyroid drugs for less than 3 months. The TCR library used RNA extracted from PBMCs. The starting material was peripheral blood mononuclear cells (PBMCs), obtained at new diagnosis, from a patient treated with antithyroid drugs. The receptors here all came from a female donor with Graves disease.

A word on this clonotype: Since a far larger clone is one base different, this is likely a read error. V usage is TRBV27 and J usage is TRBJ2-5, with 7 positions matching TRBD1. Trimming removed 6 bases from V and 1 base from J; junction bases left unmatched: 2. The CDR3 loop spans 13 amino acids. Germline loops: CDR1 MNHEY, CDR2 SMNVEV (reference sequence). CDR3 protein: CASRGTVQETQYF. In DNA form, the CDR3 reads TGTGCCAGCAGAGGGACAGTCCAAGAGACCCAGTACTTC.

This clonotype was seen ten or more times. V gene TRBV30 combines with J gene TRBJ2-5, with 8 bases aligning to TRBD2. The CDR3 extends over 14 amino acids. With 2 bases clipped from V and 5 bases from J, the junction kept 7 bases outside the gene matches. Germline V gene data show CDR1 as GTSNPN and CDR2 as SVGIG (reference sequence). This chain's CDR3 is CAWSTGRAWETQYF. The CDR3 DNA reads TGTGCCTGGAGTACCGGGAGGGCTTGGGAGACCCAGTACTTC.

This clonotype was counted many times. The chain joins TRBV5-6 to TRBJ2-3; D call uncertain. Looked up from germline, CDR1 is SGHDT and CDR2 is YYEEEE. This CDR3 has 11 amino acids. The ends were cut back, 4 bases at V and 5 bases at J, with 5 bases in the middle. CDR3 coding DNA: TGTGCCAGCAGCACTTTAGATACGCAGTATTTT. This translates into CASSTLDTQYF. The complete variable domain, with remaining parts taken from reference TRBV5-6 and TRBJ2-3, reads DAGVTQSPTHLIKTRGQQVTLRCSPKSGHDTVSWYQQALGQGPQFIFQYYEEEERQRGNFPDRFSGHQFPNYSSELNVNALLLGDSALYLCASSTLDTQYFGPGTRLTVL.

This clonotype was seen ten or more times. The chain joins TRBV6-1 to TRBJ1-1; D may be TRBD1 (6 bases). CDR3 length: 13 residues. Germline-derived CDR1 and CDR2 are MNHNS and SASEGT. V gave up 6 bases and J gave up 2 bases, with 10 bases separating them. The CDR3 reads CASRRTANTEAFF. Here the CDR3 DNA reads TGTGCCAGCAGGAGGACAGCCAACACTGAAGCTTTCTTT.

The rearrangement uses TRBV12-3 or TRBV12-4 and TRBJ2-2; no firm D call. CDR3 size: 14 residues. The V and J ends lost 1 base and 1 base respectively, with 4 bases between them. The chain's CDR3 is CASSLGKNTGELFF. The CDR3 DNA follows: TGTGCCAGCAGTTTAGGGAAGAACACCGGGGAGCTGTTTTTT.

The chain couples TRBV10-3 to TRBJ2-7, with 8 bases lining up with TRBD1. The CDR3 runs to 12 residues. Germline CDR1 and CDR2: ENHRY and SYGVKD. J lost 6 bases, V lost 8 bases, and 6 bases had no gene match. The CDR3 DNA is TGTGCCATCGGACCGACAGGGGCCGAGCAGTACTTC. Translation: CAIGPTGAEQYF.

V usage is TRBV2 and J usage is TRBJ2-1; D remains ambiguous. Germline CDR1 and CDR2: SNHLY and FYNNEI. V lost 0 bases and J lost 0, with 6 bases in between. CDR3 length equals 15 residues. In nucleotides, the CDR3 is TGTGCCAGCAGTGAAGCGATAAGCTCCTACAATGAGCAGTTCTTC. Amino acids: CASSEAISSYNEQFF.

In its sample, this clonotype was seen many times. This chain links TRBV27 with TRBJ2-1, with TRBD1 matching over 10 bases. From germline, CDR1 is MNHEY and CDR2 SMNVEV (reference sequence). The CDR3 is 19 residues long. Trimming removed 0 bases from V and 2 bases from J; junction bases left unmatched: 10. This CDR3 is CASSLSRPGTGVTYNEQFF. The CDR3 coding sequence is TGTGCCAGCAGTTTATCGCGGCCCGGGACAGGGGTTACCTACAATGAGCAGTTCTTC.

This clonotype has ten or more counts. The rearrangement uses TRBV6-5 and TRBJ2-7; D gene uncertain. V lost 2 bases and J lost 2, with 7 bases in between. The CDR3 loop spans 13 amino acids. Germline CDR1 is MNHEY and CDR2 is SVGAGI. The CDR3 protein is CASSYGRTYEQYF. The CDR3 DNA reads as TGTGCCAGCAGTTACGGGCGGACCTACGAGCAGTACTTC.

Many counts were recorded for this clonotype. The V call is TRBV7-2, the J call TRBJ2-3; 7 nucleotides align to TRBD1. The CDR3 length is 17 residues. The ends lost 3 bases at V and 0 bases at J; junction bases unmatched: 9. In germline, CDR1 is SGHTA, CDR2 FQGNSA. The CDR3 sequence is CASSFRIATGSTDTQYF. The CDR3 DNA reads TGTGCCAGCAGCTTTCGGATTGCGACAGGGAGCACAGATACGCAGTATTTT.

This clonotype has more than one count but fewer than ten. V usage is TRBV14 and J usage is TRBJ1-1; no clear D. Germline V gene lookup returns CDR1 SGHDN and CDR2 FVKESK. Trimming took off 3 bases at V and 4 bases at J, with 9 bases between the two ends. CDR3 length: 13 residues. CDR3 in DNA: TGTGCCAGCAGCCAGGCTTCGGGCACTGAAGCTTTCTTT. This gives the protein CASSQASGTEAFF. The full variable domain, completed using reference TRBV14 and TRBJ1-1, is EAGVTQFPSHSVIEKGQTVTLRCDPISGHDNLYWYRRVMGKEIKFLLHFVKESKQDESGMPNNRFLAERTGGTYSTLKVQPAELEDSGVYFCASSQASGTEAFFGQGTRLTVV.

The gene calls are TRBV24-1 and TRBJ2-5; tentatively, D is TRBD1 (5 bases). The CDR3 is 16 residues long. V lost 5 bases and J 2 bases, leaving 17 bases between the germline ends. The germline V gene encodes CDR1 KGHDR and CDR2 SFDVKD. As DNA, the CDR3 is TGTGCCACCAGTGGTGGCAGGGCAGACGTACAAGAGACCCAGTACTTC. Protein: CATSGGRADVQETQYF.

A note on this clonotype: A read error may produce the germline difference seen at one junction end. The chain combines TRBV20-1 with TRBJ2-7; 15 bases are shared with TRBD2. The CDR3 runs to 16 residues. The germline gives CDR1 DFQATT, CDR2 SNEGSKA (reference sequence). For the CDR3, the DNA is TGCAGTGCTAGATCCGGGACTAGCGGGAGGATCGACGAGCAGCACTTC. Translation gives CSARSGTSGRIDEQHF.

In this sample, this clonotype turned up a few times. The chain uses TRBV27 and TRBJ1-5; 12 bases are a match to TRBD1. V lost 2 bases and J lost 6; bases outside the gene matches: 11. The length of the CDR3 is 18 residues. Germline V CDR1 and CDR2: MNHEY, SMNVEV (reference sequence). The CDR3 DNA reads as TGTGCCAGCAGTTTAAGGCCCCGGGACAGGGGGCAAAGTCAGCCCCAGCATTTT. This translates into CASSLRPRDRGQSQPQHF.

At least ten counts were recorded for this clonotype. The gene calls are TRBV5-8 and TRBJ2-5, with no clear D. CDR3 length equals 12 residues. Looked up from germline, CDR1 is SGHTS and CDR2 is YDEGEE. The germline V and J ends were trimmed by 4 bases and 3 bases, with 7 bases remaining between them. The CDR3 loop is CASSRSEETQYF. The CDR3 DNA follows: TGTGCCAGCAGCCGGTCGGAAGAGACCCAGTACTTC.

In this sample, this clonotype turned up a few times. The V gene is TRBV5-4, the J gene TRBJ2-7; 8 bases match TRBD2. J lost 4 bases, V lost 4 bases, and 10 bases had no gene match. The CDR3 length is 15 residues. The germline gives CDR1 SGHNT, CDR2 YYREEE (reference sequence). CDR3 nucleotide sequence: TGTGCCAGCAGCACTCGTATCGGGGGGGGATACGAGCAGTACTTC. Residues: CASSTRIGGGYEQYF.

This clonotype has at least ten counts. The chain has TRBV29-1 and TRBJ2-1; a possible D gene is TRBD2 (5 bases). Germline assignment: CDR1 SQVTM and CDR2 ANQGSEA. Deletions cut 4 bases from V and 8 bases from J, with 18 bases between. This CDR3 has 14 residues. The CDR3 protein is CSVAQVKNGDEQFF. CDR3 bases: TGCAGCGTTGCCCAGGTTAAAAACGGGGATGAGCAGTTCTTC.

Notes on this clonotype: One base away lies a much larger clone, so this may be a sequencing read error. The conserved final phenylalanine or tryptophan is absent from the CDR3, which likely points to a read error. The chain uses TRBV27 and TRBJ2-7, with D possibly being TRBD1 or TRBD2 (5 bases each). The CDR3 spans 15 residues. V gave up 4 bases and J gave up 2 bases, with 15 bases separating them. Germline CDR1 and CDR2: MNHEY and SMNVEV (reference sequence). Written as DNA, the CDR3 is TGTGCCAGCAGTTCATACCCGGGACCCACCTACGAGCAGTACCTC. It is translated as CASSSYPGPTYEQYL.

The chain employs TRBV2 and TRBJ1-2; D remains unclear. CDR1 is SNHLY, CDR2 FYNNEI, per germline. The CDR3 contains 13 residues. The V end lost 4 bases, the J end lost 3 bases, and 9 bases lay between the germline ends. CDR3 nucleotides: TGTGCCAGCAGTGTAAGGCAGGACTATGGCTACACCTTC. Its protein is CASSVRQDYGYTF.

This clonotype showed up just a few times. The chain has TRBV4-2 and TRBJ2-7, with 11 bases fitting TRBD1. The V and J ends lost 5 bases and 7 bases, in that order; junction bases with no gene match: 10. Germline values: CDR1 LGHNA, CDR2 YNFKEQ. The CDR3 is 15 amino acids. The CDR3 DNA reads TGTGCCAGCAGCAAAGGGACAGGGGGATGGGAAGAGCAGTACTTC. This sequence encodes CASSKGTGGWEEQYF.

This clonotype appeared many times. The rearrangement uses TRBV27 and TRBJ2-1; TRBD1 matches 8 bases. The CDR3 has 19 residues. Germline V CDR1 and CDR2: MNHEY, SMNVEV (reference sequence). The ends lost 6 bases at V and 4 bases at J; junction bases unmatched: 20. CDR3 region: CASRQPRGPLAIIYNEQFF. The DNA of the CDR3 is TGTGCCAGCAGGCAACCCAGGGGGCCGCTAGCGATTATTTACAATGAGCAGTTCTTC.

This clonotype has at least ten counts. The chain joins TRBV7-3 to TRBJ2-3; D is undetermined. The V end lost 8 bases, the J end lost 2 bases, and 11 bases lay between the germline ends. This CDR3 region has 13 residues. Germline values: CDR1 SGHTA, CDR2 FQGTGA. This chain's CDR3 is CASGSPFTDTQYF. DNA of the CDR3: TGTGCCAGCGGTAGCCCCTTCACAGATACGCAGTATTTT.

This clonotype was seen many times. Here the CDR3 DNA reads TGCAGCGTCGCTGCCGGGACAGGCCAAGAGACCCAGTACTTC. Translated: CSVAAGTGQETQYF. The chain combines TRBV29-1 with TRBJ2-5; 8 bases agree with TRBD1. Germline V lookup: CDR1 SQVTM, CDR2 ANQGSEA. With 6 bases clipped from V and 1 base from J, the junction kept 7 bases outside the gene matches. This CDR3 has 14 residues.

The chain carries TRBV9 and TRBJ2-1, with D tentatively TRBD1 (5 bases). Germline V gene lookup returns CDR1 SGDLS and CDR2 YYNGEE. The CDR3 consists of 18 residues. V was shortened by 0 bases and J by 0 bases, with 16 bases between the two germline ends. The CDR3 nucleotides are TGTGCCAGCAGCGTAGGGGCAGGGTTCTTCCTCTCCTACAATGAGCAGTTCTTC. This codes for CASSVGAGFFLSYNEQFF.

The V gene is TRBV28, the J gene TRBJ1-6, with D perhaps TRBD1 (6 bases). Germline lookup yields CDR1 MDHEN and CDR2 SYDVKM. The CDR3 extends over 13 amino acids. V was trimmed by 5 bases and J by 6 bases, leaving 8 bases between them. The CDR3 nucleotides read TGTGCCAGCAGTAGGACAGTTAATTCACCCCTCCACTTT. It codes for CASSRTVNSPLHF. The complete variable domain, with remaining parts taken from reference TRBV28 and TRBJ1-6, reads DVKVTQSSRYLVKRTGEKVFLECVQDMDHENMFWYRQDPGLGLRLIYFSYDVKMKEKGDIPEGYSVSREKKERFSLILESASTNQTSMYLCASSRTVNSPLHFGNGTRLTVT.

This clonotype occurred many times. The chain is built from TRBV2 and TRBJ2-1, with TRBD2 identical over 11 bases. Germline V gene lookup returns CDR1 SNHLY and CDR2 FYNNEI. V trimming: 6 bases; J trimming: 5 bases; junction bases outside the gene matches: 6. The CDR3 length is 15 residues. CDR3 amino acids: CASRRGLAGDNEQFF. The CDR3 nucleotides are TGTGCCAGCAGACGTGGACTAGCGGGTGACAATGAGCAGTTCTTC.

This clonotype occurred many times. The rearrangement joins TRBV15 to TRBJ1-4, with TRBD1 identical over 7 bases. Germline V gene sequence: CDR1 LNHNV, CDR2 YYDKDF (reference sequence). This CDR3 region has 17 residues. Losses at the gene ends were 0 bases for V and 0 bases for J; bases not matched to a gene: 4. The CDR3 region is CATSRDLQGATNEKLFF. In DNA form, the CDR3 reads TGTGCCACCAGCAGAGATCTGCAGGGGGCAACTAATGAAAAACTGTTTTTT.